This T cell receptor beta chain stems from a study of chemoradiotherapy in HPV16-positive cancers. Study-wide background: A couple of HPV16-positive patients' cells yielded candidate HPV-specific clones and common motifs.

Here immunoSEQ multiplex PCR was the method, and the copy in TCRdb shows in-frame clones only, minus some. In the table there are about 35,000 clones, 86% of which are singletons. From germline, CDR1 is SGHVS and CDR2 FQNEAQ. V was pared by 5 bases and J by 7 bases, with 8 bases between. The CDR3 totals 11 residues. This clone was observed once. What it recognizes is unknown. Over chemoradiotherapy, repertoires were sampled more than once. Regarding the study as a whole: During treatment, candidate HPV-specific clones and E7-related motifs expanded in tumor. Only two HPV16-positive patients supplied the functional HPV-specificity definition.

This specimen was blood, taken from a patient who underwent chemoradiotherapy. This receptor was identified in a human donor with HPV-associated anogenital cancer. The V gene is TRBV7-8, the J gene TRBJ2-5; D unclear. The chain's CDR3 is CASSPRGTQYF. As DNA, the CDR3 is TGTGCCAGCAGCCCTCGAGGGACCCAGTACTTC.